These 6 T cell receptor beta chains were sequenced from one sample in a study of cytomegalovirus exposure and HLA in healthy donors. With 60 Vbeta and 13 Jbeta primers, the PCR was carried out. The assay was immunoSEQ multiplex PCR, and TCRdb's table has in-frame clones only and misses some. The sample lists fewer than 250,000 clones, 60% to 80% occurring once. The specimen sequenced was PBMCs. The receptors stem from a male donor in good health and CMV-seronegative.

The V call is TRBV23-1, the J call TRBJ2-2; 9 bases match TRBD1. TRBV23-1 is identified as an open reading frame with a role that is uncertain. The length of the CDR3 is 18 residues. Germline trimming cut 2 bases from V and 6 bases from J; bases unmatched to any gene: 13. The chain's CDR3 is CASSQREPGTGRAGELFF. The CDR3 bases are TGCGCCAGCAGTCAACGTGAACCCGGGACAGGGAGAGCCGGGGAGCTGTTTTTT.

The J gene is TRBJ2-3, the V gene TRBV4-3; D not certain. The germline V gene encodes CDR1 LGHNA and CDR2 YSLEER. The CDR3 is 15 amino acids. V was cut by 4 bases and J by 2 bases, with 13 bases left in between. CDR3 sequence: CASSPTWASTDTQYF. The CDR3 DNA reads as TGCGCCAGCAGCCCAACTTGGGCATCCACAGATACGCAGTATTTT.

On this clone: Other DNA sequences within the sample encode an identical CDR3. The chain recombines TRBV7-3 with TRBJ2-3, with 9 nucleotides matching TRBD2. The junction had 3 bases not matched to a gene; V was cut back by 3 bases and J by 5 bases. CDR3 length equals 14 residues. CDR1 and CDR2 from the germline V gene are SGHTA and FQGTGA. For the CDR3, the DNA is TGTGCCAGCAGCTTGGGACTAGCTGGAGATACGCAGTATTTT. Amino acid sequence: CASSLGLAGDTQYF.

About this clone: Other DNA sequences of this sample code for an identical CDR3. The V call is TRBV29-1, the J call TRBJ1-3; 8 bases fit TRBD1. V shed 4 bases and J 7 bases; nucleotides not matched to a gene: 0. The germline CDR1 and CDR2 sequences are SQVTM and ANQGSEA. The CDR3 loop spans 11 amino acids. CDR3 region: CSVGQGNTIYF. The CDR3 coding sequence is TGCAGCGTTGGACAGGGGAACACCATATATTTT.

The CDR3 region has the DNA TGCAGCGTTGAACGAGGGCCAACCTACGAGCAGTACTTC. Protein sequence: CSVERGPTYEQYF. The chain uses TRBV29-1 and TRBJ2-5; a possible D gene is TRBD2 (5 bases). The J call could be wrong; TRBJ2-7 is a better fit for the DNA end. Germline V lookup: CDR1 SQVTM, CDR2 ANQGSEA. This CDR3 has 13 amino acids.

The rearrangement uses TRBV13 and TRBJ2-7; possible D gene TRBD1, 6 bases. This CDR3 region has 15 residues. Looked up from germline, CDR1 is PRHDT and CDR2 is FYEKMQ (reference sequence). V dropped 1 base and J dropped 1 base, with 11 bases sitting between them. The DNA for the CDR3 is TGTGCCAGCAGCTTAGAAACAGGGCTGTCCTACGAGCAGTACTTC. It encodes CASSLETGLSYEQYF. The full variable domain, its missing parts supplied by reference TRBV13 and TRBJ2-7, is AAGVIQSPRHLIKEKRETATLKCYPIPRHDTVYWYQQGPGQDPQFLISFYEKMQSDKGSIPDRFSAQQFSDYHSELNMSSLELGDSALYFCASSLETGLSYEQYFGPGTRLTVT.